This entry is about one TCR beta chain. CDR3 length: 14 residues. The V segment lost 6 bases and the J segment 3 bases; nucleotides outside the gene matches: 10. CDR1 is SQVTM and CDR2 is ANQGSEA in the germline V gene. The data stem from a study of T cell changes during pregnancy in multiple sclerosis. The assay was immunoSEQ multiplex PCR, and TCRdb's table has in-frame clones only and misses some. The sample carries fewer than 15,000 clones, 85% to 90% recorded once. The TCR originated in a female donor with multiple sclerosis, enrolled in a pregnancy study. The chain is built from TRBV29-1 and TRBJ2-7; 8 bases match TRBD2. The specimen was CD8+ T cells from peripheral blood mononuclear cells, collected in the first trimester of pregnancy. CDR3 in amino acids: CSVEEGSGGYEQYF. DNA for the CDR3: TGCAGCGTGGAGGAGGGGAGCGGGGGCTACGAGCAGTACTTC.